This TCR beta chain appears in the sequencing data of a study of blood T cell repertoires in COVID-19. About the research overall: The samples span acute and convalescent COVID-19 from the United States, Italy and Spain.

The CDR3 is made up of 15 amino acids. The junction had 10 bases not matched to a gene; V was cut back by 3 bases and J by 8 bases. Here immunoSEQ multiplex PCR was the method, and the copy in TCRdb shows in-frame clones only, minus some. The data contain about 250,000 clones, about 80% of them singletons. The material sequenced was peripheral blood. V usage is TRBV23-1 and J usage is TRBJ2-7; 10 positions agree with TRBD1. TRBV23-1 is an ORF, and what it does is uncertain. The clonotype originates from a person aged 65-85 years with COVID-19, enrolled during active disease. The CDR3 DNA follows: TGCGCCAGCAGTCACCGAGCCGGGACAGGGGATCAGCAGTACTTC. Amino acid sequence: CASSHRAGTGDQQYF.